A single sample gave rise to the 32 T cell receptor beta chains below, sequenced in a study of cytomegalovirus exposure and HLA in healthy donors. 60 Vbeta and 13 Jbeta primers were used in PCR. Sequencing used immunoSEQ multiplex PCR; TCRdb keeps in-frame clones, though not all of them. The sample lists roughly 160,000 clones, about 83% seen once, with over 0.8% in the top ten. The sequenced material came from PBMCs. The receptors were sampled from a woman aged 25-40 years in good health and CMV-seronegative.

This clone was seen a few times. The chain is built from TRBV5-3 and TRBJ1-1; TRBD1 matches 12 bases. TRBV5-3 counts as an open reading frame of uncertain function. Trimming cost V 1 base and J 4 bases; bases outside gene matches: 5. CDR3 length equals 16 residues. The CDR3 nucleotides are TGTGCCAGAAGCTTGAAATGGGACAGGGGGCGCACTGAAGCTTTCTTT. It is translated as CARSLKWDRGRTEAFF.

The chain employs TRBV29-1 and TRBJ2-5, with a possible D match to TRBD2 (5 bases). The J call may be incorrect, as the DNA end agrees better with TRBJ2-7. The V gene's germline CDR1 is SQVTM and CDR2 ANQGSEA. This CDR3 is built from 12 residues. This chain's CDR3 is CSYRVGNYEQYF. CDR3 sequence (DNA): TGCAGCTACCGGGTCGGGAACTACGAGCAGTACTTC.

The chain employs TRBV5-6 and TRBJ2-1, with D perhaps TRBD2 (5 bases). The CDR3 consists of 17 residues. Germline V gives CDR1 SGHDT, CDR2 YYEEEE. V was clipped by 0 bases and J by 7 bases, with 20 bases between them. Here the CDR3 reads CASSLVAGEWVGNEQFF. The CDR3 bases are TGTGCCAGCAGCTTGGTGGCGGGCGAGTGGGTCGGGAATGAGCAGTTCTTC. The full variable domain, its missing parts supplied by reference TRBV5-6 and TRBJ2-1, is DAGVTQSPTHLIKTRGQQVTLRCSPKSGHDTVSWYQQALGQGPQFIFQYYEEEERQRGNFPDRFSGHQFPNYSSELNVNALLLGDSALYLCASSLVAGEWVGNEQFFGPGTRLTVL.

This clone was picked up a small number of times. The chain combines TRBV7-2 with TRBJ2-7, with TRBD1 matching 8 bases. The CDR3 runs to 14 residues. Germline assignment: CDR1 SGHTA and CDR2 FQGNSA. The V gene end was trimmed by 4 bases and the J gene end by 1 base; junction bases not matched to a gene: 3. The CDR3 sequence: CASSYTGGSYEQYF. Here the CDR3 DNA reads TGTGCCAGCAGCTACACAGGGGGATCCTACGAGCAGTACTTC.

As for this clone: This sample includes further DNA sequences coding for the same CDR3. This rearrangement joins TRBV19 to TRBJ2-1; TRBD2 matches 8 bases. V lost 7 bases, J lost 0 bases, and 5 bases stayed unmatched. Germline V lookup: CDR1 LNHDA, CDR2 SQIVND (reference sequence). This CDR3 spans 15 amino acids. The CDR3 nucleotides read TGTGCCAGTACCGGGAGGGGGAGCTCCTACAATGAGCAGTTCTTC. As protein: CASTGRGSSYNEQFF.

The chain combines TRBV30 with TRBJ1-2; TRBD1 might be the D (6 bases). Trimming cost V 2 bases and J 8 bases, with 12 bases left between them. CDR3 length: 12 amino acids. Per the germline V gene, CDR1 is GTSNPN and CDR2 is SVGIG (reference sequence). The CDR3 loop is CAWSTGIAGYTF. In nucleotides, the CDR3 is TGTGCCTGGAGTACAGGGATTGCGGGCTACACCTTC.

A note on this clone: Since the CDR3 does not end with the conserved phenylalanine or tryptophan, this likely comes from a read error. The J gene is TRBJ2-7, the V gene TRBV15; the match to TRBD1 covers 11 bases. Trimming cost V 1 base and J 5 bases; bases outside gene matches: 4. Germline CDR1 LNHNV, CDR2 YYDKDF (reference sequence). This CDR3 has 15 amino acids. The CDR3 reads CATSRAGTGGDEQYL. The CDR3 DNA is TGTGCCACCAGCAGAGCCGGGACAGGGGGGGACGAGCAGTACCTC.

The chain employs TRBV5-4 and TRBJ2-1; the D gene is possibly TRBD2 (6 bases). CDR1 is SGHNT, CDR2 YYREEE, per germline (reference sequence). V was shortened by 0 bases and J by 2 bases, with 9 bases between the two germline ends. The CDR3 spans 15 residues. CDR3 DNA: TGTGCCAGCAGCTTGGCCGGCGGGACCTACAATGAGCAGTTCTTC. This codes for CASSLAGGTYNEQFF.

The J gene is TRBJ2-1, the V gene TRBV19; 8 bases fit TRBD2. J lost 8 bases, V lost 4 bases, and 13 bases had no gene match. Germline CDR1 LNHDA, CDR2 SQIVND (reference sequence). This CDR3 has 16 residues. The CDR3 loop reads CASSTSSGTRLDEQFF. DNA of the CDR3: TGTGCCAGTAGTACATCCTCCGGGACTAGACTCGATGAGCAGTTCTTC.

The chain couples TRBV6-1 to TRBJ1-4, with D perhaps TRBD1 (5 bases). The V and J ends lost 3 bases and 4 bases respectively, with 15 bases between them. The CDR3 consists of 16 residues. Germline-derived CDR1 and CDR2 are MNHNS and SASEGT. The CDR3, as DNA: TGTGCCAGCAGTGATTGGGGGGGAGCGTTTAATGAAAAACTGTTTTTT. It codes for CASSDWGGAFNEKLFF.

The rearrangement uses TRBV4-1 and TRBJ2-6; 8 positions agree with TRBD2. V dropped 1 base and J dropped 1; count of bases not matched to a gene: 9. The germline CDR1 and CDR2 sequences are MGHRA and YSYEKL. The CDR3 is made up of 19 amino acids. The chain's CDR3 is CASSQVPLREGSGANVLTF. In DNA, the CDR3 is TGCGCCAGCAGCCAAGTCCCACTCCGGGAGGGATCTGGGGCCAACGTCCTGACTTTC.

The chain recombines TRBV5-8 with TRBJ2-2; tentative D call: TRBD2 (6 bases). This CDR3 is 15 amino acids long. V was shortened by 4 bases and J by 2 bases, with 12 bases between the two germline ends. The germline V gene has CDR1 SGHTS and CDR2 YDEGEE. The CDR3 protein is CASSGTPLNTGELFF. The CDR3 nucleotides are TGTGCCAGCAGCGGGACTCCCTTAAACACCGGGGAGCTGTTTTTT.

This chain connects TRBV5-1 to TRBJ2-7; D not resolved. The CDR3 sequence is 14 residues long. Between the trimmed V and J ends, which lost 0 bases and 1 base, there was a span of 8 bases. Looked up from germline, CDR1 is SGHRS and CDR2 is YFSETQ. CDR3 sequence: CASSLGARSYEQYF. In DNA form, the CDR3 reads TGCGCCAGCAGCTTGGGGGCAAGATCCTACGAGCAGTACTTC.

V is TRBV7-2 and J is TRBJ2-3; the match to TRBD1 covers 7 bases. From germline, CDR1 is SGHTA and CDR2 FQGNSA. J gave up 0 bases and V 5 bases, and 5 bases lay outside the gene matches. The CDR3 has 15 amino acids. CDR3 loop: CASSGDRASTDTQYF. The DNA of the CDR3 is TGTGCCAGCAGCGGCGACAGGGCTAGCACAGATACGCAGTATTTT. Complete variable domain (other parts from reference TRBV7-2 and TRBJ2-3): GAGVSQSPSNKVTEKGKDVELRCDPISGHTALYWYRQSLGQGLEFLIYFQGNSAPDKSGLPSDRFSAERTGGSVSTLTIQRTQQEDSAVYLCASSGDRASTDTQYFGPGTRLTVL.

A single count supports this clone. This chain uses TRBV5-1 with TRBJ2-2; 8 positions agree with TRBD1. The CDR3 spans 18 residues. J lost 2 bases, V lost 3 bases, and 12 bases had no gene match. Per the germline V gene, CDR1 is SGHRS and CDR2 is YFSETQ. CDR3 nucleotide sequence: TGCGCCAGCAGCTGGGGCCTGTGGACAGGGACAAACACCGGGGAGCTGTTTTTT. It yields the protein CASSWGLWTGTNTGELFF.

This chain connects TRBV21-1 to TRBJ2-1; the D call in the table, TRBD2, was not verified against the DNA. TRBV21-1 is noted as a pseudogene. This CDR3 region has 16 residues. CDR3 amino acids: CASSREGTSCSNEQFF. DNA for the CDR3: TGTGCCAGCAGCCGGGAAGGGACTAGCTGTTCCAATGAGCAGTTCTTC.

The V gene is TRBV15, the J gene TRBJ2-7; 8 nucleotides match TRBD1. Trimming removed 3 bases from V and 5 bases from J; junction bases left unmatched: 9. The CDR3 has 15 amino acids. Germline CDR1 is LNHNV and CDR2 is YYDKDF (reference sequence). The DNA of the CDR3 is TGTGCCACCAGCAGGGTCGTGGACAGGGCCCACGAGCAGTACTTC. This translates into CATSRVVDRAHEQYF.

As to this clone: The junction departs from germline at one end; a sequencing error may be responsible. The chain has TRBV2 and TRBJ1-4; D call uncertain. Germline loops: CDR1 SNHLY, CDR2 FYNNEI. This CDR3 spans 17 amino acids. CDR3 sequence (DNA): TGTGTCAGCATCACAAAAGTCACAGCCACAACTAATGAAAAACTGTTTTTT. Translating gives CVSITKVTATTNEKLFF.

V gene TRBV7-9 combines with J gene TRBJ1-6, with TRBD1 identical over 9 bases. V lost 4 bases, J lost 9 bases, and 10 bases stayed unmatched. There are 16 residues in the CDR3. Germline loops: CDR1 SEHNR, CDR2 FQNEAQ (reference sequence). CDR3 nucleotides: TGTGCCAGCAGCTCCTACCAAACAGGGGGCGGTTCACCCCTCCACTTT. This translates into CASSSYQTGGGSPLHF.

The chain combines TRBV6-5 with TRBJ2-5; D not certain. Germline lookup yields CDR1 MNHEY and CDR2 SVGAGI. The CDR3 contains 15 residues. Between the trimmed V and J ends, which lost 4 bases and 0 bases, there was a span of 12 bases. The CDR3 region is CASSSSLRNQETQYF. The CDR3 nucleotides read TGTGCCAGCAGTTCCTCACTAAGGAACCAAGAGACCCAGTACTTC.

The gene calls are TRBV2 and TRBJ2-7; D not certain. Per the germline V gene, CDR1 is SNHLY and CDR2 is FYNNEI. This CDR3 is 14 amino acids long. The V and J ends lost 7 bases and 0 bases respectively, with 13 bases between them. The CDR3 reads CASKNGPSSYEQYF. The CDR3 DNA reads as TGTGCCAGCAAGAATGGGCCGAGCTCCTACGAGCAGTACTTC.

The chain combines TRBV6-5 with TRBJ2-5, with unresolved D. The DNA end is a closer match to TRBJ2-7, so the J assignment may be wrong. Germline V gene lookup returns CDR1 MNHEY and CDR2 SVGAGI. CDR3 length equals 14 residues. The CDR3 region has the DNA TGTGCCAGCAGACCTGAAAGGAGCTCCTACGAGCAGTACTTC. Its protein product is CASRPERSSYEQYF.

V and J are TRBV5-1 and TRBJ1-2, with TRBD1 as a possible D gene (6 bases). The CDR3 has 16 amino acids. Trimming removed 3 bases at V and 5 bases at J, with 20 bases between. Per germline, CDR1 SGHRS and CDR2 YFSETQ. CDR3 region: CASSYRVQGLGYGYTF. The CDR3 nucleotides are TGCGCCAGCAGCTACCGGGTACAGGGCCTGGGGTATGGCTACACCTTC.

The V and J genes are TRBV30 and TRBJ2-7; 8 positions match TRBD2. There are 11 residues in the CDR3. Germline lookup yields CDR1 GTSNPN and CDR2 SVGIG (reference sequence). CDR3 in amino acids: CVGAGGYEQYF. The CDR3 region has the DNA TGTGTGGGGGCGGGAGGCTACGAGCAGTACTTC.

This clone was counted a single time. This sequence joins TRBV4-1 and TRBJ2-5; 7 bases are shared with TRBD1. The assigned J gene may be wrong: the sequence end matches TRBJ2-7 better. Germline CDR1 reads MGHRA; CDR2 reads YSYEKL. The CDR3 has 17 residues. CDR3 sequence reads: CASSQDWTGVLHYEQYF. The CDR3, as DNA: TGCGCCAGCAGCCAAGATTGGACAGGCGTCCTCCACTACGAGCAGTACTTC.

This chain links TRBV5-1 with TRBJ2-2, with D perhaps matching TRBD1 (6 bases). The V end was cut by 2 bases, the J end by 0 bases, with 8 bases between. CDR1 and CDR2 from the germline V gene are SGHRS and YFSETQ. The CDR3 spans 15 residues. CDR3 residues: CASSFSGANTGELFF. The CDR3 DNA is TGCGCCAGCAGCTTCTCAGGGGCGAACACCGGGGAGCTGTTTTTT.

The chain employs TRBV30 and TRBJ1-3; no reliable D call. Germline CDR1 GTSNPN, CDR2 SVGIG (reference sequence). V lost 3 bases, J lost 0 bases, and 9 bases lay in between. The CDR3 spans 14 residues. The CDR3 loop is CAWRPDSSGNTIYF. The DNA of the CDR3 is TGTGCCTGGAGGCCAGATTCCTCTGGAAACACCATATATTTT.

The rearrangement joins TRBV5-4 to TRBJ2-6, with 7 positions matching TRBD1. The CDR3 extends over 17 amino acids. Trimming removed 2 bases from V and 0 bases from J; junction bases left unmatched: 5. Germline assignment: CDR1 SGHNT and CDR2 YYREEE (reference sequence). The DNA of the CDR3 is TGTGCCAGCAGCTTTCCGGGACAGAGCTCTGGGGCCAACGTCCTGACTTTC. Its protein product is CASSFPGQSSGANVLTF. The complete variable domain, with remaining parts taken from reference TRBV5-4 and TRBJ2-6, reads ETGVTQSPTHLIKTRGQQVTLRCSSQSGHNTVSWYQQALGQGPQFIFQYYREEENGRGNFPPRFSGLQFPNYSSELNVNALELDDSALYLCASSFPGQSSGANVLTFGAGSRLTVL.

The rearrangement links TRBV7-9 to TRBJ2-2; weak D call: TRBD1 (6 bases). Germline V gene data show CDR1 as SEHNR and CDR2 as FQNEAQ (reference sequence). The V end was cut by 6 bases, the J end by 5 bases, with 16 bases between. The CDR3 is made up of 15 amino acids. CDR3 sequence (DNA): TGTGCCAGCAGTCCGGCAGGGGATGTGACCGGGGAGCTGTTTTTT. It specifies CASSPAGDVTGELFF.

This clone was observed a single time. The genes are TRBV7-6 and TRBJ1-6, with D unclear. Trimming stripped 1 base from V and 3 bases from J, with 7 bases between. The CDR3 is 15 amino acids. Germline V gives CDR1 SGHVS, CDR2 FNYEAQ. The CDR3 is CASSLGGIYNSPLHF. The CDR3 DNA sequence: TGTGCCAGCAGCTTAGGAGGAATCTATAATTCACCCCTCCACTTT.

This chain links TRBV14 with TRBJ1-2, with TRBD1 identical over 7 bases. With V trimmed by 5 bases and J by 8 bases, 8 bases remained unmatched. This CDR3 spans 13 amino acids. Germline V gene sequence: CDR1 SGHDN, CDR2 FVKESK. In DNA form, the CDR3 reads TGTGCCAGCAGCAGGGACAGCCTGGGAGGCTACACCTTC. Protein product: CASSRDSLGGYTF.

The J gene is TRBJ2-1, the V gene TRBV7-8; 7 nucleotides align to TRBD1. The CDR3 loop spans 15 amino acids. Germline values: CDR1 SGHVS, CDR2 FQNEAQ. Trimming removed 1 base from V and 2 bases from J; junction bases left unmatched: 2. Written as DNA, the CDR3 is TGTGCCAGCAGCTTAGTCAGGGGGACCTACAATGAGCAGTTCTTC. Translating gives CASSLVRGTYNEQFF.